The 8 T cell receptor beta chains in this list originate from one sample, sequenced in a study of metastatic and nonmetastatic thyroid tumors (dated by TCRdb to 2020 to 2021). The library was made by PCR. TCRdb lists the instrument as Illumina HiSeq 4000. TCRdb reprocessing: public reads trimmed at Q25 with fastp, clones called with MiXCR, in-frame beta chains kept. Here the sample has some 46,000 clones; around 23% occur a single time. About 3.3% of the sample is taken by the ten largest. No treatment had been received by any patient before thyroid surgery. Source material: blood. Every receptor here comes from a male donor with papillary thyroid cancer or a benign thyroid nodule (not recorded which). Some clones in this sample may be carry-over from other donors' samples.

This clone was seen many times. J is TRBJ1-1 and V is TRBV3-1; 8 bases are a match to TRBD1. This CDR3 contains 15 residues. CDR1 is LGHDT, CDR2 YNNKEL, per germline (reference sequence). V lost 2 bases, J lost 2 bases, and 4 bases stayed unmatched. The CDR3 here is CASSQSGQGNTEAFF. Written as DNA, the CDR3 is TGTGCCAGCAGCCAATCAGGACAGGGCAACACTGAAGCTTTCTTT.

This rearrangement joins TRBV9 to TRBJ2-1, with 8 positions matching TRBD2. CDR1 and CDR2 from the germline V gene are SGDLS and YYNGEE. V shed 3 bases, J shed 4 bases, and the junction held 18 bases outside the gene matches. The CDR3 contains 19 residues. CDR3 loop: CASSAGALGHGGGYNEQFF. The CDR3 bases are TGTGCCAGCAGCGCGGGTGCCCTGGGGCACGGGGGGGGTTACAATGAGCAGTTCTTC.

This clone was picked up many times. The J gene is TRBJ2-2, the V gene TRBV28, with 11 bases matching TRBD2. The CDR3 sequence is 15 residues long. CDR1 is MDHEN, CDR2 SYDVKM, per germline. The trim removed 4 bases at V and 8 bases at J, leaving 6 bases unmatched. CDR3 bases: TGTGCCAGCAGTTCCGGGACTAGCGGTTCGGGGGAGCTGTTTTTT. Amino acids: CASSSGTSGSGELFF. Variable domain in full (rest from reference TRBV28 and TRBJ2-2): DVKVTQSSRYLVKRTGEKVFLECVQDMDHENMFWYRQDPGLGLRLIYFSYDVKMKEKGDIPEGYSVSREKKERFSLILESASTNQTSMYLCASSSGTSGSGELFFGEGSRLTVL.

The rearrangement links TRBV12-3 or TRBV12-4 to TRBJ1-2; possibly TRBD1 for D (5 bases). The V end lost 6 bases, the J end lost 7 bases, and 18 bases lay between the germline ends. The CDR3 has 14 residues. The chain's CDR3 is CASSKDKGRIGYTF. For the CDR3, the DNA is TGTGCCAGCAGCAAGGACAAGGGGAGGATTGGCTACACCTTC.

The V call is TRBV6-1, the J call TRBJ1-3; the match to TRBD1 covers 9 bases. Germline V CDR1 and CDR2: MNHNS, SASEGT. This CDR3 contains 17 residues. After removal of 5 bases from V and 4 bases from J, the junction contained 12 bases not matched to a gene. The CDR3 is CASSKRGQGMGGNTIYF. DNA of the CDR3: TGTGCCAGCAGTAAAAGGGGACAGGGAATGGGGGGAAACACCATATATTTT.

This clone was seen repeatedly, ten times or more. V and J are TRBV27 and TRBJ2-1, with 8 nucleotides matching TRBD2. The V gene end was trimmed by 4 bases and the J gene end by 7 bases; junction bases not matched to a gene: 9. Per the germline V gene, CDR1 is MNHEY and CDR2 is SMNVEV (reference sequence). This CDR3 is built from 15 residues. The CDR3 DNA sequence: TGTGCCAGCAGTTCCATCGCGGGAGGAGTGAATGAGCAGTTCTTC. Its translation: CASSSIAGGVNEQFF.

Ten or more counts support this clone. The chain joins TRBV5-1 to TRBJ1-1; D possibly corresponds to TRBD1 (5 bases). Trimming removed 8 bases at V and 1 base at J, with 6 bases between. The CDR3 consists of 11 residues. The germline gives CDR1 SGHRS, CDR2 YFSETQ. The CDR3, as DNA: TGCGCCAGTCAGGGGAACACTGAAGCTTTCTTT. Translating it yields CASQGNTEAFF.

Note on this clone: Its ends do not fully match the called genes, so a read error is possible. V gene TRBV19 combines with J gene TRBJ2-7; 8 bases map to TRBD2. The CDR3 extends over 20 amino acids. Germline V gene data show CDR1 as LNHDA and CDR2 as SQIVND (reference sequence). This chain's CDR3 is CASSIGCWEGLSGGPHEQYF. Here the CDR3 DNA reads TGTGCTAGTAGTATAGGGTGTTGGGAGGGACTATCGGGAGGGCCCCACGAGCAGTACTTC.